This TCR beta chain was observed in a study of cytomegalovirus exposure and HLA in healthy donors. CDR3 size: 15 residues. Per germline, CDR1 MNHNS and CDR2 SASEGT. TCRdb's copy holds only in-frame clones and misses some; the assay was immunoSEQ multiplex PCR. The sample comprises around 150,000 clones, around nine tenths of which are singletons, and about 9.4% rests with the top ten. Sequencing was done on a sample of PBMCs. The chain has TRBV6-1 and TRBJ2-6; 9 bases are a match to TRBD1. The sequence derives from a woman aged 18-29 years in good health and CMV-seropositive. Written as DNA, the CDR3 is TGTGCGTCCGGACAGGGGTTGTTTGGGGCCAACGTCCTGACTTTC. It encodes CASGQGLFGANVLTF.